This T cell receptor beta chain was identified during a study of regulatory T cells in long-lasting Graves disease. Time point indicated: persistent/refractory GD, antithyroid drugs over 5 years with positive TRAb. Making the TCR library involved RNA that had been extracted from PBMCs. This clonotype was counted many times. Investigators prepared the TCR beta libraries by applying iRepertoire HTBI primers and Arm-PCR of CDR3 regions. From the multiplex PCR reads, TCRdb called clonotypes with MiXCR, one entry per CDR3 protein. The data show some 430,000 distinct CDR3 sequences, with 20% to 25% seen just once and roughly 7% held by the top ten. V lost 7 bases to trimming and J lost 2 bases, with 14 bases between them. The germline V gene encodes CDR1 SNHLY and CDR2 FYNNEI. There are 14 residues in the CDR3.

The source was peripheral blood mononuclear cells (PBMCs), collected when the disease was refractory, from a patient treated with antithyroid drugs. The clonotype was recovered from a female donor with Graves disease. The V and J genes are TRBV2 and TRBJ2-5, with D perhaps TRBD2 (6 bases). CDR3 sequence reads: CASKQAGYQETQYF. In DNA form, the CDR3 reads TGTGCCAGCAAACAAGCGGGCTATCAAGAGACCCAGTACTTC.